The clone carrying this T cell receptor beta chain has more than one count but fewer than ten. The sample belongs to a study of blood T cells in healthy people across ages. Trimming pared 6 bases from V and 6 bases from J, leaving 23 bases between. Germline values: CDR1 SNHLY, CDR2 FYNNEI. The CDR3 loop spans 16 amino acids. It was with a sample-barcoded 5' primer and a J-beta primer mix that a second PCR of about 6 to 12 cycles was run. TCRdb reprocessed the 5' RACE reads via MiXCR and lists one record per CDR3 protein. This sample has hundreds of thousands of distinct CDR3 sequences, with roughly 24% found just once. This same sample was also taken into another study, of T cells of mothers and their children.

Material for sequencing was blood. V gene TRBV2 combines with J gene TRBJ1-1; perhaps TRBD1 as D (6 bases). This TCR was sampled from a boy between 10 and 17 years old in good health. CDR3 nucleotide sequence: TGTGCCAGCAGCCTCGTACAGGGTTTCGGACTATCTGAAGCTTTCTTT. Translation: CASSLVQGFGLSEAFF.